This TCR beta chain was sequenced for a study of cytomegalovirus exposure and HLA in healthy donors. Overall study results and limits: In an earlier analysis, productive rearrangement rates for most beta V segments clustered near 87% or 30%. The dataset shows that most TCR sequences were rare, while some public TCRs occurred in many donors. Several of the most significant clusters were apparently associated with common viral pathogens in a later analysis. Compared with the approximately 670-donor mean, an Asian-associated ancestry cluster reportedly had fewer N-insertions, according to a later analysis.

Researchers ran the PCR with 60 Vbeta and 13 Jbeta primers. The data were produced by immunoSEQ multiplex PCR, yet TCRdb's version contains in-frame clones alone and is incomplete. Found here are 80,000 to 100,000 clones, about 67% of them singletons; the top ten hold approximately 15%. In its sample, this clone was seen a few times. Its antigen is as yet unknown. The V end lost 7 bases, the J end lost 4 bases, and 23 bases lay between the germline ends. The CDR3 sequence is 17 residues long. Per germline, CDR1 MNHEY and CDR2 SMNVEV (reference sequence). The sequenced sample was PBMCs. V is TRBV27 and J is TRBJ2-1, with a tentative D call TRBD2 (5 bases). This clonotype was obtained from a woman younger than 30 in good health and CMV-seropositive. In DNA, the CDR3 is TGTGCCAGCACCACTGTGACTGAGACCCGAGGGTACAATGAGCAGTTCTTC. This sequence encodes CASTTVTETRGYNEQFF.